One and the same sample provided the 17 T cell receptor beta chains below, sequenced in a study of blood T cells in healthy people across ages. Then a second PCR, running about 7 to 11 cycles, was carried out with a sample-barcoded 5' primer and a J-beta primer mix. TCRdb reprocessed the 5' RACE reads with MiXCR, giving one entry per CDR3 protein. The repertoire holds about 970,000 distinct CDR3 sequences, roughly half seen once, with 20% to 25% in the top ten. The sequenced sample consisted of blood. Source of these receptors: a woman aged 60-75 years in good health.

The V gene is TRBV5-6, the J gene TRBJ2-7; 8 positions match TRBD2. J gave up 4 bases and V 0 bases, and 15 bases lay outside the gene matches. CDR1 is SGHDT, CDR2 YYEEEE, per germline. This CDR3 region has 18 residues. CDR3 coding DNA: TGTGCCAGCAGCTTGGCCAGGCTCTTTTCAAGCGGGAGATACGAGCAGTACTTC. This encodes CASSLARLFSSGRYEQYF.

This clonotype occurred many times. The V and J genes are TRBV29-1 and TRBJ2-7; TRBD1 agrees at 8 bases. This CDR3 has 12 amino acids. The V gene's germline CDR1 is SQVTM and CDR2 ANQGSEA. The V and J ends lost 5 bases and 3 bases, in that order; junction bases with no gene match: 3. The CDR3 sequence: CSVRTGFYEQYF. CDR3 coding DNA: TGCAGCGTTAGGACAGGGTTCTACGAGCAGTACTTC.

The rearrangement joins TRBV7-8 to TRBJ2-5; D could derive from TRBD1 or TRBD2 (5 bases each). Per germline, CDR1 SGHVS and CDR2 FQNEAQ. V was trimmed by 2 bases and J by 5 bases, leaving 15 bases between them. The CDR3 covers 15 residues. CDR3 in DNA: TGTGCCAGCAGCTTATTCCGGGACGGTGGGGAGACCCAGTACTTC. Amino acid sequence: CASSLFRDGGETQYF. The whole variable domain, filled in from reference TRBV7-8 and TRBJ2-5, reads GAGVSQSPRYKVAKRGQDVALRCDPISGHVSLFWYQQALGQGPEFLTYFQNEAQLDKSGLPSDRFFAERPEGSVSTLKIQRTQQEDSAVYLCASSLFRDGGETQYFGPGTRLLVL.

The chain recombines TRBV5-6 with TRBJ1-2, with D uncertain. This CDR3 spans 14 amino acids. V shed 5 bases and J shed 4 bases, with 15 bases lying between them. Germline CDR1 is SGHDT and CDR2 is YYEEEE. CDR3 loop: CASRRTGGAYGYTF. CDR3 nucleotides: TGTGCCAGCAGGCGGACGGGCGGAGCCTATGGCTACACCTTC.

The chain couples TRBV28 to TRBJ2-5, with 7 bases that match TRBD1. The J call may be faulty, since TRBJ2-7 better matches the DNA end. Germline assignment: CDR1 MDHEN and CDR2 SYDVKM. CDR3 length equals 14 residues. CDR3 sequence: CASREPGQILEQYF. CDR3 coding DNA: TGTGCCAGCAGGGAACCGGGACAGATACTCGAGCAGTACTTC.

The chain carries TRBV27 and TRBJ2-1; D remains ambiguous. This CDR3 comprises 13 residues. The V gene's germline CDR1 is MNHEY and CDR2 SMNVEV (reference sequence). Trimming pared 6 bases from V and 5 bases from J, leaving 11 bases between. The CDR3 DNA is TGTGCCAGCAGCCCCGACATCAACAATGAGCAGTTCTTC. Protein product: CASSPDINNEQFF.

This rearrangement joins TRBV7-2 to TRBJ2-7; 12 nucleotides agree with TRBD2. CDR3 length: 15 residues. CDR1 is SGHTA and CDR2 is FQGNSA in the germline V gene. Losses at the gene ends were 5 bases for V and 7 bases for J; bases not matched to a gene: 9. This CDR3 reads CASSSTSGGRYEQYF. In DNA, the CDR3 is TGTGCCAGCAGCAGCACTAGCGGGGGGCGGTATGAGCAGTACTTC.

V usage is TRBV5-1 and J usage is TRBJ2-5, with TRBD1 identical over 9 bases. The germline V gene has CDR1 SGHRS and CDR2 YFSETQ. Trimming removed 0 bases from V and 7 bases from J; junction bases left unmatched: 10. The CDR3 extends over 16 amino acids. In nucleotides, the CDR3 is TGCGCCAGCAGCTTGGAATCCGGGACAGGGAAGGTGACCCAGTACTTC. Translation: CASSLESGTGKVTQYF.

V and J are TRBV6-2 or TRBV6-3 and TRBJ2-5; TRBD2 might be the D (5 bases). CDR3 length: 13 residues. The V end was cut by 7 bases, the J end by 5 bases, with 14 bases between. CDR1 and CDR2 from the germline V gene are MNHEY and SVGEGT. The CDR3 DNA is TGTGCCAGCACAGACTACCCATTGGAGACCCAGTACTTC. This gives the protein CASTDYPLETQYF.

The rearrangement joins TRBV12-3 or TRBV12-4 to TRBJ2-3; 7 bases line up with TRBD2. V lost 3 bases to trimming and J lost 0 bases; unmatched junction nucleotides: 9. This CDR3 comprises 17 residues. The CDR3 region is CASSFGGLPASTDTQYF. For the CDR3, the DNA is TGTGCCAGCAGTTTCGGGGGACTACCAGCTAGCACAGATACGCAGTATTTT.

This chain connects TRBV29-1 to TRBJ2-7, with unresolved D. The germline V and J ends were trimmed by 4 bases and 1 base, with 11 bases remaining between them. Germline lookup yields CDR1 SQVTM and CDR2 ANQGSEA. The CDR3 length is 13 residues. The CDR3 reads CSVVGASSYEQYF. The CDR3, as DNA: TGCAGCGTTGTGGGCGCCTCTTCCTACGAGCAGTACTTC.

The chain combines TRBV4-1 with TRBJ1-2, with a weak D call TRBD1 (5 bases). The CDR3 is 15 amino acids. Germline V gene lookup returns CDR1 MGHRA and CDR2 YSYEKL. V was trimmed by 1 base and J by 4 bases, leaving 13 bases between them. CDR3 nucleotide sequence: TGCGCCAGCAGCCAAGGCCAGGGTGGTATCTATGGCTACACCTTC. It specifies CASSQGQGGIYGYTF.

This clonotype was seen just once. CDR3 nucleotide sequence: TGTGCCAGCAGCTTAATCTGGGCGAAGGCCTACAATGAGCAGTTCTTC. Amino acid sequence: CASSLIWAKAYNEQFF. The chain has TRBV7-2 and TRBJ2-1, with D uncertain. Deletions cut 2 bases from V and 2 bases from J, with 13 bases between. The CDR3 runs 16 residues. Germline CDR1 SGHTA, CDR2 FQGNSA. Complete variable domain (other parts from reference TRBV7-2 and TRBJ2-1): GAGVSQSPSNKVTEKGKDVELRCDPISGHTALYWYRQSLGQGLEFLIYFQGNSAPDKSGLPSDRFSAERTGGSVSTLTIQRTQQEDSAVYLCASSLIWAKAYNEQFFGPGTRLTVL.

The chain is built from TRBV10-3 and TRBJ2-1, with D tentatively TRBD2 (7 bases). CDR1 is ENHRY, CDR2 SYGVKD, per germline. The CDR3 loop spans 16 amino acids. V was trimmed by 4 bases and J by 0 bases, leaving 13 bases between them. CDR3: CAISGGGGSSYNEQFF. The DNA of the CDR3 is TGTGCCATCAGTGGCGGCGGGGGCAGCTCCTACAATGAGCAGTTCTTC.

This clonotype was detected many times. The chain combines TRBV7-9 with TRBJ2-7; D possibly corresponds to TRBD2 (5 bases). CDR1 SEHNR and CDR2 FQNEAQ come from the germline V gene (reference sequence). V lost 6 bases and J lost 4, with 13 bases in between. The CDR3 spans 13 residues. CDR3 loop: CASSPRTGYEQYF. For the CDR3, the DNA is TGTGCCAGCAGTCCACGGACGGGATACGAGCAGTACTTC.

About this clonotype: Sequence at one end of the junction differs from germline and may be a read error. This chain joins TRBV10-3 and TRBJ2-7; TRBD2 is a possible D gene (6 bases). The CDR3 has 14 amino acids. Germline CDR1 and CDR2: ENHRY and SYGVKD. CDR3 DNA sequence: TGTGTCATCAGTGTAGCGGAACTTCCCTACGAGCAGTACTTC. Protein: CVISVAELPYEQYF.

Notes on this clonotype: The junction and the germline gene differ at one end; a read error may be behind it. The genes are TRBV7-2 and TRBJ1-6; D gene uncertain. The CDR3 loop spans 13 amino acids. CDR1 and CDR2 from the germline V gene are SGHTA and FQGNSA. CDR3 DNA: TGTGCCAGCAGCTTCGGCTATAAGTCACCCCTCCACTTT. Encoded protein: CASSFGYKSPLHF.